This T cell receptor (beta chain) was recorded in a study of CD8+ T cells in alopecia areata. Findings and limits, study-wide: Treatment with tofacitinib significantly lowered scalp clonality and reduced expanded CD8+ clones among the top 100.

Turning to this clone: What it binds is unknown.

The CDR3 length is 14 residues. CDR1 is SQVTM and CDR2 is ANQGSEA in the germline V gene. V gave up 4 bases and J gave up 2 bases, with 14 bases separating them. RNA, once extracted, was reverse transcribed into cDNA for use as the sequencing template. TCRdb's copy holds only in-frame clones and misses some; the assay was immunoSEQ multiplex PCR. This table has some 190,000 clones, 51% appearing once. Regarding treatment: oral pan-JAK inhibitor, 5-10 mg twice daily. This receptor was obtained from a human donor with alopecia areata. Sequenced here: CD8+ T cells sorted from blood, sampled around week 54, from a patient treated with tofacitinib. This sequence joins TRBV29-1 and TRBJ2-5; the D call may be TRBD1 or TRBD2 (6 bases each). The CDR3 DNA is TGCAGCGTTGTAAGGGGGGCTCTTCAAGAGACCCAGTACTTC. Its protein product is CSVVRGALQETQYF. Based on the CDR3 plus reference TRBV29-1 and TRBJ2-5, the full variable domain is SAVISQKPSRDICQRGTSLTIQCQVDSQVTMMFWYRQQPGQSLTLIATANQGSEATYESGFVIDKFPISRPNLTFSTLTVSNMSPEDSSIYLCSVVRGALQETQYFGPGTRLLVL.